One and the same sample provided the 24 T cell receptor beta chains below, sequenced in a study of T cells after posttransplantation cyclophosphamide (dated by TCRdb to the mid-2010s). The method behind the library was the immunoSEQ multiplex PCR assay. TCRdb re-hosts the immuneACCESS table, in-frame sequences only. Its copies lack some clones; in the studies checked, an unresolved V gene accounts for under half of them, and the cause for the rest is not known. This sample holds about 15,000 clones; less than 90% were observed only once. More than 5% of the sample belongs to the ten largest clones. The control group consisted of ten to eleven patients who received myeloablative marrow transplants with methotrexate plus a calcineurin inhibitor and who were sampled 1 year after transplant. Sequenced material: PBMCs, taken approximately 390 days after allogeneic stem cell transplant with calcineurin inhibitor and methotrexate. Receptor source: a male patient under 35 who received an allogeneic stem cell transplant from a related donor, was CMV-positive, and had no GVHD. Following a transplant, some T cells may be graft donor cells, not patient cells.

CDR3 coding DNA: TGTGCCAGCGGCTATCAGGGGGACTACGAGCAGTACTTC. Its protein is CASGYQGDYEQYF. The V and J genes are TRBV27 and TRBJ2-7; TRBD1 matches 7 bases. The CDR3 loop spans 13 amino acids. V trimming: 8 bases; J trimming: 3 bases; junction bases outside the gene matches: 7. Germline-derived CDR1 and CDR2 are MNHEY and SMNVEV (reference sequence).

V is TRBV6-5 and J is TRBJ2-3; a possible D gene is TRBD2 (6 bases). V was clipped by 4 bases and J by 4 bases, with 12 bases between them. Germline CDR1 reads MNHEY; CDR2 reads SVGAGI. CDR3 length: 14 amino acids. The CDR3, as DNA: TGTGCCAGCAGTTTGGGACTCGCGGCAGATACGCAGTATTTT. Translated, it gives CASSLGLAADTQYF.

This clone has a single count. The chain carries TRBV7-2 and TRBJ1-5; D unresolved. The V and J ends lost 2 bases and 4 bases respectively, with 6 bases between them. CDR1 and CDR2 from the germline V gene are SGHTA and FQGNSA. This CDR3 is 13 amino acids long. CDR3 nucleotide sequence: TGTGCCAGCAGCTTAAGAGGTAATCAGCCCCAGCATTTT. This sequence encodes CASSLRGNQPQHF.

This chain links TRBV7-3 with TRBJ2-2, with 9 bases aligning to TRBD2. Germline CDR1 SGHTA, CDR2 FQGTGA. V gave up 3 bases and J gave up 4 bases; unmatched junction bases: 9. CDR3 length: 17 residues. The CDR3 DNA reads TGTGCCAGCAGCTTTCCGACTAGCGGAGGCCCCACCGGGGAGCTGTTTTTT. It is translated as CASSFPTSGGPTGELFF.

The sample holds a few counts of this clone. This sequence joins TRBV9 and TRBJ1-2; 9 nucleotides align to TRBD1. V lost 1 base, J lost 7 bases, and 5 bases stayed unmatched. CDR1 SGDLS and CDR2 YYNGEE come from the germline V gene. This CDR3 is built from 14 residues. The CDR3 spells CASSVTGGAAGYTF. The CDR3 DNA is TGTGCCAGCAGCGTAACAGGGGGCGCCGCTGGCTACACCTTC. Using reference TRBV9 and TRBJ1-2 for the parts outside the CDR3, the full variable domain is DSGVTQTPKHLITATGQRVTLRCSPRSGDLSVYWYQQSLDQGLQFLIQYYNGEERAKGNILERFSAQQFPDLHSELNLSSLELGDSALYFCASSVTGGAAGYTFGSGTRLTVV.

V is TRBV5-1 and J is TRBJ1-1, with 10 bases aligning to TRBD1. In germline, CDR1 is SGHRS, CDR2 YFSETQ. V dropped 4 bases and J dropped 1; count of bases not matched to a gene: 4. This CDR3 has 15 amino acids. The CDR3 sequence: CASSRRDRGNTEAFF. The CDR3 nucleotides read TGCGCCAGCAGCCGGAGGGACAGGGGGAACACTGAAGCTTTCTTT.

The chain combines TRBV7-6 with TRBJ1-4; weak D call: TRBD1 (5 bases). V was trimmed by 1 base and J by 8 bases, leaving 14 bases between them. Germline CDR1 reads SGHVS; CDR2 reads FNYEAQ. This CDR3 region has 15 residues. The CDR3 loop reads CASSLGQAGREKLFF. In nucleotides, the CDR3 is TGTGCCAGCAGCTTAGGCCAGGCAGGGCGGGAAAAACTGTTTTTT. The full variable domain, in which reference TRBV7-6 and TRBJ1-4 provide the parts outside the CDR3, is GAGVSQSPRYKVTKRGQDVALRCDPISGHVSLYWYRQALGQGPEFLTYFNYEAQQDKSGLPNDRFSAERPEGSISTLTIQRTEQRDSAMYRCASSLGQAGREKLFFGSGTQLSVL.

The rearrangement uses TRBV5-4 and TRBJ2-7; 13 bases align to TRBD2. This CDR3 comprises 15 residues. The V and J ends lost 4 bases and 3 bases, in that order; junction bases with no gene match: 4. From germline, CDR1 is SGHNT and CDR2 YYREEE (reference sequence). The CDR3: CASSPGLAGVYEQYF. The CDR3 DNA is TGTGCCAGCAGCCCTGGACTAGCGGGAGTCTACGAGCAGTACTTC.

This clone was counted once. The chain joins TRBV7-6 to TRBJ2-6, with D perhaps matching TRBD1 (6 bases). V shed 2 bases and J shed 1 base, with 15 bases lying between them. Germline V lookup: CDR1 SGHVS, CDR2 FNYEAQ. The CDR3 has 18 amino acids. CDR3 nucleotide sequence: TGTGCCAGCAGCTTATCAACAGGGACCTTATCTGGGGCCAACGTCCTGACTTTC. This sequence encodes CASSLSTGTLSGANVLTF.

In regard to this clone: Mismatch with germline at one junction end may stem from a read error. Other DNA sequences in this specimen translate into the identical CDR3. The chain links TRBV4-1 to TRBJ2-7; 8 bases are shared with TRBD2. The CDR3 extends over 15 amino acids. Germline V gene lookup returns CDR1 MGHRA and CDR2 YSYEKL. The CDR3 here is CASSRILAASYEQYF. For the CDR3, the DNA is TGTGCCAGCAGCCGAATACTAGCGGCCTCCTACGAGCAGTACTTC.

A note on this clone: The junction shows a germline mismatch at one end, possibly a read error. The chain carries TRBV11-2 and TRBJ2-1; 7 nucleotides agree with TRBD1. The germline V gene encodes CDR1 SGHAT and CDR2 FQNNGV. This CDR3 region has 14 residues. CDR3 sequence reads: CASSLSGQYSEQFF. CDR3 nucleotides: TGTGCCAGCAGCTTATCGGGACAGTACAGTGAGCAGTTCTTC.

J is TRBJ2-7 and V is TRBV27; TRBD2 matches 7 bases. With 2 bases clipped from V and 3 bases from J, the junction kept 1 base outside the gene matches. Germline V gene sequence: CDR1 MNHEY, CDR2 SMNVEV (reference sequence). The CDR3 sequence is 13 residues long. The chain's CDR3 is CASSLAGDYEQYF. The CDR3 region has the DNA TGTGCCAGCAGTTTAGCGGGAGACTACGAGCAGTACTTC.

This chain connects TRBV19 to TRBJ1-2, with no clear D. CDR1 is LNHDA and CDR2 is SQIVND in the germline V gene (reference sequence). There are 11 residues in the CDR3. V was clipped by 5 bases and J by 8 bases, with 9 bases between them. This chain's CDR3 is CASSFGVGYTF. DNA of the CDR3: TGTGCCAGTAGTTTTGGAGTGGGCTACACCTTC.

The chain is built from TRBV11-1 and TRBJ2-7, with 7 bases lining up with TRBD1. The trim removed 5 bases at V and 3 bases at J, leaving 4 bases unmatched. Germline V gene lookup returns CDR1 SGHAT and CDR2 FQDESV (reference sequence). The CDR3 length is 13 residues. Here the CDR3 DNA reads TGTGCCAGCAGCACAGGGACAGACTACGAGCAGTACTTC. Amino acids: CASSTGTDYEQYF.

The J gene is TRBJ1-2, the V gene TRBV19; no clear D gene. Deletions cut 3 bases from V and 4 bases from J, with 15 bases between. The length of the CDR3 is 15 residues. Germline V gene sequence: CDR1 LNHDA, CDR2 SQIVND (reference sequence). The CDR3 bases are TGTGCCAGTAGTATTGTCAGCGCTTTGGGCTATGGCTACACCTTC. Translated, it gives CASSIVSALGYGYTF. The full variable domain, with the rest looked up from reference TRBV19 and TRBJ1-2, is DGGITQSPKYLFRKEGQNVTLSCEQNLNHDAMYWYRQDPGQGLRLIYYSQIVNDFQKGDIAEGYSVSREKKESFPLTVTSAQKNPTAFYLCASSIVSALGYGYTFGSGTRLTVV.

J is TRBJ1-1 and V is TRBV4-3; D uncertain. This CDR3 has 14 residues. Per the germline V gene, CDR1 is LGHNA and CDR2 is YSLEER. Trimming took 0 bases from V and 3 from J, leaving 8 bases between them. CDR3 sequence (DNA): TGCGCCAGCAGCCAAGATGGCACCTACACTGAAGCTTTCTTT. It is translated as CASSQDGTYTEAFF.

The rearrangement uses TRBV2 and TRBJ2-3, with TRBD2 matching 8 bases. After removal of 6 bases from V and 3 bases from J, the junction contained 8 bases not matched to a gene. Germline lookup yields CDR1 SNHLY and CDR2 FYNNEI. The CDR3 has 15 residues. The CDR3 coding sequence is TGTGCCAGCAGCGAACTAGCGGTTCATACAGATACGCAGTATTTT. Protein: CASSELAVHTDTQYF.

The CDR3 bases are TGTGCCAGCAGCCGCACGGGACTTACCTACGAGCAGTACTTC. Translation gives CASSRTGLTYEQYF. The chain joins TRBV7-2 to TRBJ2-7, with a possible D match to TRBD2 (6 bases). Germline CDR1 and CDR2: SGHTA and FQGNSA. The ends were cut back, 5 bases at V and 2 bases at J, with 13 bases in the middle. The CDR3 consists of 14 residues.

The CDR3 DNA is TGTGCCTCCATGACAGGGGGAAGCAATCAGCCCCAGCATTTT. It specifies CASMTGGSNQPQHF. The chain has TRBV6-6 and TRBJ1-5; 9 bases fit TRBD1. Germline values: CDR1 MNHNY, CDR2 SVGAGI (reference sequence). V was pared by 11 bases and J by 1 base, with 6 bases of the junction left unmatched. The CDR3 contains 14 residues.

This clone occurred a few times. V is TRBV7-6 and J is TRBJ2-7; TRBD2 matches 13 bases. Germline V gene data show CDR1 as SGHVS and CDR2 as FNYEAQ. The CDR3 sequence is 15 residues long. V was clipped by 5 bases and J by 4 bases; unmatched bases: 5. CDR3 DNA sequence: TGTGCCAGCAGCCCCCGACTAGCGGGAGGTTACGAGCAGTACTTC. This translates into CASSPRLAGGYEQYF. Combining the CDR3 with reference TRBV7-6 and TRBJ2-7 gives the whole variable domain GAGVSQSPRYKVTKRGQDVALRCDPISGHVSLYWYRQALGQGPEFLTYFNYEAQQDKSGLPNDRFSAERPEGSISTLTIQRTEQRDSAMYRCASSPRLAGGYEQYFGPGTRLTVT.

V is TRBV29-1 and J is TRBJ2-6; D is ambiguous. Germline V gene data show CDR1 as SQVTM and CDR2 as ANQGSEA. The length of the CDR3 is 14 residues. Trimming took 5 bases from V and 0 from J, leaving 8 bases between them. The CDR3 DNA reads as TGCAGCGTTCTAACAGACTCTGGGGCCAACGTCCTGACTTTC. Amino acid sequence: CSVLTDSGANVLTF. Full variable domain (remainder filled in from reference TRBV29-1 and TRBJ2-6): SAVISQKPSRDICQRGTSLTIQCQVDSQVTMMFWYRQQPGQSLTLIATANQGSEATYESGFVIDKFPISRPNLTFSTLTVSNMSPEDSSIYLCSVLTDSGANVLTFGAGSRLTVL.

This chain uses TRBV4-2 with TRBJ2-1; TRBD2 aligns across 12 bases. The V gene's germline CDR1 is LGHNA and CDR2 YNFKEQ. This CDR3 has 18 amino acids. Trimming removed 0 bases from V and 5 bases from J; junction bases left unmatched: 8. Written as DNA, the CDR3 is TGTGCCAGCAGCCAAGATAGGCCTAGCGGGAGGGCCCACAATGAGCAGTTCTTC. Its protein product is CASSQDRPSGRAHNEQFF.

This sequence joins TRBV4-3 and TRBJ2-3, with a weak D call TRBD2 (5 bases). CDR1 LGHNA and CDR2 YSLEER come from the germline V gene. V lost 0 bases and J lost 5, with 12 bases in between. This CDR3 region has 15 residues. For the CDR3, the DNA is TGCGCCAGCAGCCAAGAGGCGGGTCCTGGAGATACGCAGTATTTT. Translating it yields CASSQEAGPGDTQYF.

As concerns this clone: One junction end does not reproduce the germline sequence, and a read error may be involved. The chain uses TRBV2 and TRBJ2-1; 10 positions match TRBD2. The CDR3 runs to 17 residues. The germline gives CDR1 SNHLY, CDR2 FYNNEI. The CDR3 loop reads CASGREREGRSYSEQFF. In DNA form, the CDR3 reads TGTGCCAGCGGTAGGGAGCGGGAGGGCAGGTCCTACAGTGAGCAGTTCTTC. The full variable domain, its missing parts supplied by reference TRBV2 and TRBJ2-1, is EPEVTQTPSHQVTQMGQEVILRCVPISNHLYFYWYRQILGQKVEFLVSFYNNEISEKSEIFDDQFSVERPDGSNFTLKIRSTKLEDSAMYFCASGREREGRSYSEQFFGPGTRLTVL.